The 23 T cell receptor beta chains presented below share a single source sample, sequenced in a study of identical twins. A single record per CDR3 protein comes from TCRdb applying MiXCR to the 5' RACE reads. The table has hundreds of thousands of distinct CDR3 sequences, about 20% seen once. This sample was also put to use in a study of T cells expressing NK-cell markers.

Sequenced input: PBMCs. All receptors derive from a woman between 18 and 29 years old in good health.

The chain couples TRBV5-1 to TRBJ2-1; D is unresolved. The CDR3 has 14 amino acids. Trimming pared 1 base from V and 2 bases from J, leaving 7 bases between. The germline gives CDR1 SGHRS, CDR2 YFSETQ. The CDR3 DNA reads TGCGCCAGCAGCTTGATTCCAGCCTACAATGAGCAGTTCTTC. Amino acids: CASSLIPAYNEQFF.

This clonotype has only a few counts. The rearrangement joins TRBV5-1 to TRBJ1-1, with D possibly TRBD1 on 5 matching bases. Germline CDR1 is SGHRS and CDR2 is YFSETQ. CDR3 length equals 16 residues. V was shortened by 4 bases and J by 2 bases, with 18 bases between the two germline ends. The CDR3 DNA reads as TGCGCCAGCAGCATGGGCGGGGCGGCACAAAACACTGAAGCTTTCTTT. Translation: CASSMGGAAQNTEAFF.

The rearrangement uses TRBV5-5 and TRBJ2-6; D gene uncertain. The CDR3 loop spans 17 amino acids. Germline values: CDR1 SGHKS, CDR2 YYEKEE (reference sequence). V was shortened by 0 bases and J by 4 bases, with 14 bases between the two germline ends. The CDR3 DNA is TGTGCCAGCAGCTTGGAGGCAGAGGTTACCGGGGCCAACGTCCTGACTTTC. It yields the protein CASSLEAEVTGANVLTF.

This clonotype came up many times. J is TRBJ2-1 and V is TRBV12-3 or TRBV12-4, with 10 bases aligning to TRBD2. With V trimmed by 5 bases and J by 6 bases, 7 bases remained unmatched. The CDR3 covers 15 residues. The CDR3 DNA follows: TGTGCCAGCAGTCAGGGGCCTAGCGGGGGCAATGAGCAGTTCTTC. It is translated as CASSQGPSGGNEQFF.

This sequence joins TRBV9 and TRBJ2-3; TRBD2 matches 7 bases. This CDR3 is 15 amino acids long. In germline, CDR1 is SGDLS, CDR2 YYNGEE. J was trimmed by 2 bases and V by 0 bases; bases with no gene match: 3. The CDR3 loop reads CASSVGAGVTDTQYF. In DNA, the CDR3 is TGTGCCAGCAGCGTAGGTGCGGGGGTCACAGATACGCAGTATTTT.

The gene calls are TRBV9 and TRBJ1-2; 7 bases agree with TRBD1. Germline CDR1 and CDR2: SGDLS and YYNGEE. Trimming cost V 3 bases and J 4 bases; bases outside gene matches: 9. The CDR3 loop spans 15 amino acids. In DNA form, the CDR3 reads TGTGCCAGCAGCGATCCCGGGACAGTTGGCTATGGCTACACCTTC. As protein: CASSDPGTVGYGYTF.

This clonotype has only a few counts. The chain recombines TRBV9 with TRBJ1-5; the D gene is possibly TRBD1 (5 bases). CDR1 SGDLS and CDR2 YYNGEE come from the germline V gene. Trimming removed 2 bases at V and 7 bases at J, with 16 bases between. The CDR3 consists of 15 residues. CDR3 nucleotides: TGTGCCAGCAGCGTGAATCCAGGGAATGAACAGCCCCAGCATTTT. Its protein is CASSVNPGNEQPQHF.

The chain is built from TRBV6-6 and TRBJ2-7; D is ambiguous. Between the trimmed V and J ends, which lost 5 bases and 6 bases, there was a span of 11 bases. CDR3 size: 12 residues. In germline, CDR1 is MNHNY, CDR2 SVGAGI (reference sequence). The CDR3 DNA sequence: TGTGCCAGCAGTCATAGCAGAGGCGAGCAGTACTTC. Its translation is CASSHSRGEQYF.

The sample holds many counts of this clonotype. This chain links TRBV12-3 or TRBV12-4 with TRBJ2-5, with a possible D match to TRBD1 (5 bases). The CDR3 loop spans 14 amino acids. V shed 4 bases and J shed 5 bases, with 14 bases lying between them. The CDR3 bases are TGTGCCAGCAGTTCAGACAGTTTCGCGGAGACCCAGTACTTC. The encoded protein is CASSSDSFAETQYF.

The V gene is TRBV29-1, the J gene TRBJ2-3, with 12 bases lining up with TRBD1. There are 13 residues in the CDR3. CDR1 is SQVTM and CDR2 is ANQGSEA in the germline V gene. In DNA form, the CDR3 reads TGCAGGGTCCGGGACAGGGGGCGAGATACGCAGTATTTT. Residues: CRVRDRGRDTQYF.

This chain connects TRBV12-3 or TRBV12-4 to TRBJ1-3; 7 bases line up with TRBD1. CDR3 length equals 14 residues. Unmatched junction bases numbered 2, after V lost 6 bases and J lost 0 bases. CDR3 nucleotide sequence: TGTGCCAGCAGGCCAGGGGGCTCTGGAAACACCATATATTTT. Translating it yields CASRPGGSGNTIYF.

The CDR3 region is CAISIAGGIYEQYF. CDR3 in DNA: TGTGCCATCAGTATTGCTGGGGGTATCTACGAGCAGTACTTC. V and J are TRBV10-3 and TRBJ2-7; TRBD1 or TRBD2 may be the D gene (5 bases each). Trimming left V 5 bases short and J 3 bases short, with 14 bases between. This CDR3 has 14 residues. Germline CDR1 is ENHRY and CDR2 is SYGVKD.

The CDR3 spells CSASPSGRTKVGGTQYF. As DNA, the CDR3 is TGCAGTGCTAGTCCTAGCGGGAGGACAAAAGTCGGGGGGACCCAGTACTTC. The chain joins TRBV20-1 to TRBJ2-5; 11 nucleotides line up with TRBD2. CDR1 is DFQATT and CDR2 is SNEGSKA in the germline V gene (reference sequence). This CDR3 comprises 17 residues. With V trimmed by 3 bases and J by 7 bases, 16 bases remained unmatched.

The sample holds a few counts of this clonotype. This rearrangement joins TRBV6-1 to TRBJ1-1; 8 bases line up with TRBD1. The V gene's germline CDR1 is MNHNS and CDR2 SASEGT. Trimming took 5 bases from V and 10 from J; bases not matched to a gene: 9. The CDR3 is made up of 13 amino acids. The CDR3 spells CASSKQGVQGAFF. CDR3 nucleotide sequence: TGTGCCAGCAGTAAACAGGGGGTACAGGGAGCTTTCTTT.

This clonotype was observed a few times. The rearrangement links TRBV12-3 or TRBV12-4 to TRBJ1-1; D call uncertain. The V end was cut by 7 bases, the J end by 11 bases, with 17 bases between. The CDR3 is 12 amino acids. CDR3 region: CASKEGGIEAFF. The CDR3 nucleotides are TGTGCCAGCAAAGAAGGAGGGATAGAGGCTTTCTTT.

This clonotype was detected a few times. CDR3 bases: TGTGCCAGCACCCTAGGAATAGATACGCAGTATTTT. Translating gives CASTLGIDTQYF. The chain employs TRBV12-3 or TRBV12-4 and TRBJ2-3; D is ambiguous. Between the trimmed V and J ends, which lost 7 bases and 5 bases, there was a span of 10 bases. CDR3 length: 12 residues.

The table lists this clonotype with a few counts. The J gene is TRBJ2-7, the V gene TRBV5-1; 10 positions match TRBD2. The germline V gene has CDR1 SGHRS and CDR2 YFSETQ. V lost 0 bases, J lost 7 bases, and 7 bases stayed unmatched. The CDR3 covers 15 residues. CDR3 loop: CASSLGPSGRSEQYF. The DNA of the CDR3 is TGCGCCAGCAGCTTGGGCCCTAGCGGGAGAAGTGAGCAGTACTTC.

This clonotype was counted many times. The J gene is TRBJ2-3, the V gene TRBV20-1; 7 bases are a match to TRBD2. From germline, CDR1 is DFQATT and CDR2 SNEGSKA (reference sequence). The length of the CDR3 is 15 residues. V dropped 2 bases and J dropped 1; count of bases not matched to a gene: 6. The CDR3 nucleotides read TGCAGTGCTAGAACAAGCGGGGCCGGCACAGATACGCAGTATTTT. Translated: CSARTSGAGTDTQYF.

The table lists this clonotype with a few counts. The chain couples TRBV10-3 to TRBJ2-1; D is ambiguous. Looked up from germline, CDR1 is ENHRY and CDR2 is SYGVKD. Deletions cut 8 bases from V and 8 bases from J, with 19 bases between. This CDR3 has 14 amino acids. CDR3 sequence reads: CAIGPRTLRDEQFF. As DNA, the CDR3 is TGTGCCATCGGTCCCAGGACGCTGAGAGATGAGCAGTTCTTC.

This clonotype was counted ten times or more. J is TRBJ2-1 and V is TRBV12-3 or TRBV12-4; D possibly matches TRBD1 or TRBD2 (5 bases each). This CDR3 contains 12 residues. V was clipped by 6 bases and J by 6 bases, with 9 bases between them. CDR3 amino acids: CASSGDVNEQFF. DNA for the CDR3: TGTGCCAGCAGCGGGGACGTCAATGAGCAGTTCTTC.

In this sample, this clonotype turned up a few times. This chain joins TRBV18 and TRBJ1-3; no clear D. The CDR3 covers 16 residues. CDR1 and CDR2 (germline): KGHSH, LQKENI. V lost 1 base and J 4 bases, leaving 14 bases between the germline ends. The CDR3 region is CASSPLRLPTGNTIYF. CDR3 DNA: TGTGCCAGCTCACCACTGAGGTTACCAACCGGAAACACCATATATTTT.

In its sample, this clonotype was seen many times. The chain employs TRBV29-1 and TRBJ1-1; tentative D call: TRBD1 (5 bases). Trimming took off 4 bases at V and 0 bases at J, with 12 bases between the two ends. The CDR3 loop spans 14 amino acids. In germline, CDR1 is SQVTM, CDR2 ANQGSEA. The CDR3 sequence is CSVAGTHMNTEAFF. As DNA, the CDR3 is TGCAGCGTTGCCGGGACCCACATGAACACTGAAGCTTTCTTT. The full variable domain, completed using reference TRBV29-1 and TRBJ1-1, is SAVISQKPSRDICQRGTSLTIQCQVDSQVTMMFWYRQQPGQSLTLIATANQGSEATYESGFVIDKFPISRPNLTFSTLTVSNMSPEDSSIYLCSVAGTHMNTEAFFGQGTRLTVV.

This clonotype showed up many times. The chain joins TRBV12-3 or TRBV12-4 to TRBJ1-4; D perhaps matches TRBD1 (5 bases). The V gene lost 6 bases and the J gene lost 8 bases, with 22 bases spanning the gap. The CDR3 runs to 16 residues. CDR3 in DNA: TGTGCCAGCAGCAATATTGGAGGGACTGTTGGCGAAAAACTGTTTTTT. As protein: CASSNIGGTVGEKLFF.